The source of this T cell receptor beta chain is a study of response to subunit inactivated influenza vaccine. Study results and caveats: With each seasonal influenza vaccination, the authors suggested, few new T cells are recruited.

This clonotype occurred a few times. Its antigen is unknown. CDR1 and CDR2 (germline): LNHDA, SQIVND (reference sequence). The CDR3 length is 16 residues. J was trimmed by 3 bases and V by 4 bases; bases with no gene match: 7. MiXCR, applied by TCRdb to the RT-PCR reads, yields one record per CDR3 protein. The sample holds 590,000 or so distinct CDR3 sequences, 12% to 15% seen once. The sequence was obtained from a man aged 50-59 years who received an inactivated influenza vaccine. Sequenced material: PBMCs from blood, taken 14 days before vaccination. The gene calls are TRBV19 and TRBJ2-1; 9 nucleotides align to TRBD2. The CDR3 loop is CASSKPGGRDYNEQFF. The CDR3 DNA follows: TGTGCCAGTAGTAAGCCTGGCGGGAGGGACTACAATGAGCAGTTCTTC.